One and the same sample provided the 31 T cell receptor beta chains below, sequenced in a study of molecular identifiers for immune sequencing clone quantification. TCRdb re-derived calls from the PCR reads in MiXCR, one entry per CDR3 protein. The table lists about 640,000 distinct CDR3 sequences, 15% to 20% of them singletons, with 0.75% to 0.95% in the top ten. Sequenced material: naive CD8+ T cells from blood, with Jurkat cell RNA spiked in. Subset described: FACS-sorted CD8+CD4-CCR7+CD45RA+ naive T cells. The receptors come from a human donor in good health. Some libraries in this study had Jurkat cell RNA spiked in.

This clonotype appeared many times. The rearrangement links TRBV29-1 to TRBJ2-2; D is unclear. The CDR3 consists of 13 residues. Germline V gives CDR1 SQVTM, CDR2 ANQGSEA. V lost 4 bases to trimming and J lost 0 bases, with 6 bases between them. CDR3 DNA sequence: TGCAGCGTTGTGGCAACGAACACCGGGGAGCTGTTTTTT. It translates to CSVVATNTGELFF.

On this clonotype: One end of the junction is discordant with germline, which a read error may explain. CDR3 sequence: CSTREGAGTGDFYEQYF. CDR3 DNA sequence: TGCAGTACTAGAGAGGGGGCCGGGACAGGAGACTTCTACGAGCAGTACTTC. V and J are TRBV20-1 and TRBJ2-7; 8 nucleotides line up with TRBD1. The CDR3 is made up of 17 amino acids. Germline CDR1 reads DFQATT; CDR2 reads SNEGSKA (reference sequence).

This clonotype was counted at least ten times. J is TRBJ2-2 and V is TRBV6-2 or TRBV6-3; no definite D call. Germline V CDR1 and CDR2: MNHEY, SVGEGT. CDR3 length: 15 amino acids. The V and J ends lost 7 bases and 4 bases respectively, with 16 bases between them. CDR3 DNA sequence: TGTGCCAGCAAAAATTATTTGCTAACCACCGGGGAGCTGTTTTTT. The encoded protein is CASKNYLLTTGELFF.

A few counts support this clonotype. The gene calls are TRBV27 and TRBJ2-7; TRBD1 matches 8 bases. V shed 10 bases, J shed 0 bases, and the junction held 5 bases outside the gene matches. The CDR3 has 13 amino acids. Germline loops: CDR1 MNHEY, CDR2 SMNVEV (reference sequence). CDR3 residues: CATRTGISYEQYF. The CDR3 nucleotides are TGTGCCACCCGGACAGGGATCTCCTACGAGCAGTACTTC.

The V gene is TRBV4-2, the J gene TRBJ1-1; 12 bases line up with TRBD1. This CDR3 spans 15 amino acids. From germline, CDR1 is LGHNA and CDR2 YNFKEQ. The trim removed 6 bases at V and 10 bases at J, leaving 12 bases unmatched. CDR3 sequence: CASRSGQGAGIGAFF. CDR3 sequence (DNA): TGTGCCAGCAGATCGGGACAGGGGGCAGGGATTGGAGCTTTCTTT.

This clonotype appeared many times. The chain links TRBV7-9 to TRBJ2-5, with TRBD2 identical over 7 bases. Germline V CDR1 and CDR2: SEHNR, FQNEAQ (reference sequence). There are 14 residues in the CDR3. V gave up 4 bases and J gave up 4 bases; unmatched junction bases: 6. The CDR3 spells CASSSPGEGETQYF. In DNA, the CDR3 is TGTGCCAGCAGCTCTCCCGGGGAGGGAGAGACCCAGTACTTC.

CDR3 DNA sequence: TGTGCCAGCTCGGGCATAGCAGGGGGCGCGGACTATGGCTACACCTTC. It yields the protein CASSGIAGGADYGYTF. The chain links TRBV18 to TRBJ1-2; the match to TRBD1 covers 8 bases. CDR1 and CDR2 (germline): KGHSH, LQKENI. CDR3 size: 16 residues. V shed 6 bases, J shed 3 bases, and the junction held 12 bases outside the gene matches.

The V call is TRBV27, the J call TRBJ2-2; D unclear. With 1 base removed from V and 9 bases from J, the gap between germline ends came to 6 bases. Germline CDR1 reads MNHEY; CDR2 reads SMNVEV (reference sequence). This CDR3 contains 12 residues. The CDR3 coding sequence is TGTGCCAGCAGTTTATGGTCCAGGGAGCTGTTTTTT. The encoded protein is CASSLWSRELFF.

In its sample, this clonotype was seen many times. The rearrangement links TRBV14 to TRBJ2-5, with D hard to call. The CDR3 runs 14 residues. CDR1 and CDR2 (germline): SGHDN, FVKESK. The V and J ends lost 0 bases and 1 base respectively, with 6 bases between them. CDR3 in amino acids: CASSQDWGQETQYF. The CDR3 DNA reads as TGTGCCAGCAGCCAAGATTGGGGCCAAGAGACCCAGTACTTC.

Points on this clonotype: This may be a read error: a much more frequent sequence differs by one nucleotide. The chain employs TRBV7-9 and TRBJ1-1; D unresolved. CDR3 length equals 14 residues. Germline CDR1 reads SEHNR; CDR2 reads FQNEAQ (reference sequence). The V end lost 5 bases, the J end lost 14 bases, and 24 bases lay between the germline ends. CDR3 sequence: CASSPPDFQTVGFF. The CDR3 DNA is TGTGCCAGCAGCCCCCCGGACTTTCAGACCGTGGGGTTCTTT.

This clonotype turned up a few times. The V gene is TRBV29-1, the J gene TRBJ2-7; TRBD1 or TRBD2 may be the D gene (5 bases each). Trimming cost V 6 bases and J 3 bases, with 15 bases left between them. CDR1 is SQVTM, CDR2 ANQGSEA, per germline. This CDR3 spans 13 amino acids. This CDR3 is CSVARGAIYEQYF. The CDR3, as DNA: TGCAGCGTAGCCAGAGGGGCGATCTACGAGCAGTACTTC.

The chain is built from TRBV7-6 and TRBJ1-6; 10 bases line up with TRBD1. The ends lost 1 base at V and 9 bases at J; junction bases unmatched: 3. The CDR3 loop spans 15 amino acids. Germline assignment: CDR1 SGHVS and CDR2 FNYEAQ. For the CDR3, the DNA is TGTGCCAGCAGCTTAGGAAGGACAGGGGGTTCACCCCTCCACTTT. This gives the protein CASSLGRTGGSPLHF.

This clonotype was counted at least ten times. The chain employs TRBV6-5 and TRBJ2-1, with TRBD1 matching over 10 bases. Germline V lookup: CDR1 MNHEY, CDR2 SVGAGI. The CDR3 sequence is 15 residues long. Trimming removed 5 bases from V and 6 bases from J; junction bases left unmatched: 7. The CDR3 region has the DNA TGTGCCAGCAGTCCCGGGACAGGGGTTGGCAATGAGCAGTTCTTC. It specifies CASSPGTGVGNEQFF.

This clonotype has ten or more counts. This sequence joins TRBV29-1 and TRBJ2-2, with a weak D call TRBD1 (6 bases). Germline CDR1 SQVTM, CDR2 ANQGSEA. V lost 6 bases to trimming and J lost 0 bases, with 11 bases between them. The CDR3 has 14 amino acids. Here the CDR3 DNA reads TGCAGCGTATTAGGGGGAGCGAACACCGGGGAGCTGTTTTTT. It is translated as CSVLGGANTGELFF.

This clonotype was detected many times. The chain couples TRBV28 to TRBJ2-7; perhaps TRBD1 as D (6 bases). The V end was cut by 3 bases, the J end by 2 bases, with 11 bases between. The CDR3 has 14 amino acids. Per the germline V gene, CDR1 is MDHEN and CDR2 is SYDVKM. The CDR3 is CASSFAQGPYEQYF. In DNA, the CDR3 is TGTGCCAGCAGTTTTGCACAGGGCCCCTACGAGCAGTACTTC.

There are many counts of this clonotype. The chain is built from TRBV20-1 and TRBJ1-6, with TRBD1 identical over 7 bases. This CDR3 comprises 15 residues. V lost 0 bases, J lost 8 bases, and 7 bases stayed unmatched. Germline V gives CDR1 DFQATT, CDR2 SNEGSKA (reference sequence). This CDR3 reads CSAREGTASHSPLHF. CDR3 DNA: TGCAGTGCTAGAGAAGGGACAGCATCCCATTCACCCCTCCACTTT.

The table lists this clonotype with many counts. This chain connects TRBV10-2 to TRBJ2-5; D call uncertain. The CDR3 consists of 15 residues. Trimming shortened V by 10 bases and J by 0 bases, and 18 bases separated the two germline ends. Germline V gene lookup returns CDR1 WSHSY and CDR2 SAAADI. DNA of the CDR3: TGCGCCAAACGGCTCAAACGGAGAAACCAAGAGACCCAGTACTTC. This translates into CAKRLKRRNQETQYF.

Details on this clonotype: A much larger clone differs by one base, so this may be a read error. This chain connects TRBV12-5 to TRBJ2-1; D is unclear. V gave up 1 base and J gave up 6 bases, with 7 bases separating them. Germline V gives CDR1 LGHNT, CDR2 FRNRAP. This CDR3 contains 13 residues. CDR3 residues: CASGLAFANEQFF. In DNA form, the CDR3 reads TGTGCTAGTGGTTTGGCGTTCGCCAATGAGCAGTTCTTC.

This clonotype was counted many times. The gene calls are TRBV12-3 or TRBV12-4 and TRBJ2-7; D is perhaps TRBD2 (6 bases). The CDR3 runs 15 residues. The ends were cut back, 6 bases at V and 2 bases at J, with 17 bases in the middle. This CDR3 is CASRASGTGAYEQYF. The CDR3 region has the DNA TGTGCCAGCAGAGCGTCCGGGACTGGAGCCTACGAGCAGTACTTC.

This clonotype was counted a few times. The chain is built from TRBV7-6 and TRBJ2-3, with TRBD2 matching 8 bases. V dropped 1 base and J dropped 3; count of bases not matched to a gene: 6. The V gene's germline CDR1 is SGHVS and CDR2 FNYEAQ. This CDR3 region has 16 residues. The CDR3 protein is CASSLEAGGLTDTQYF. In DNA form, the CDR3 reads TGTGCCAGCAGCTTAGAGGCGGGGGGCCTTACAGATACGCAGTATTTT.

Many counts were recorded for this clonotype. V gene TRBV6-2 or TRBV6-3 combines with J gene TRBJ1-1, with D perhaps TRBD1 (5 bases). Per germline, CDR1 MNHEY and CDR2 SVGEGT. The CDR3 is made up of 16 amino acids. V dropped 6 bases and J dropped 0 bases, with 17 bases sitting between them. Here the CDR3 DNA reads TGTGCCAGCAGAGCCTATGACGGGGCAATGAACACTGAAGCTTTCTTT. Translated, it gives CASRAYDGAMNTEAFF.

There are a few counts of this clonotype. A much bigger clone sits one base away, suggesting this may be a read error. The chain carries TRBV7-2 and TRBJ2-3; TRBD2 matches at 8 bases. This CDR3 is built from 15 residues. Germline-derived CDR1 and CDR2 are SGHTA and FQGNSA. The chain's CDR3 is CASSLTSARTDTRYF. CDR3 nucleotides: TGTGCCAGCAGCTTGACTAGCGCCCGCACAGATACGCGGTATTTT.

There are a few counts of this clonotype. V usage is TRBV29-1 and J usage is TRBJ2-5; D is unresolved. The V gene's germline CDR1 is SQVTM and CDR2 ANQGSEA. CDR3 size: 14 residues. V was pared by 3 bases and J by 0 bases, with 11 bases between. The CDR3 nucleotides read TGCAGCGTTGAGGGCACCCGGTACCAAGAGACCCAGTACTTC. It translates to CSVEGTRYQETQYF.

A word on this clonotype: This may stem from a read error, because a much larger clone lies one nucleotide away. The chain carries TRBV2 and TRBJ1-1; possible D gene TRBD1, 5 bases. The CDR3 has 14 residues. The germline V gene encodes CDR1 SNHLY and CDR2 FYNNEI. V was trimmed by 8 bases and J by 0 bases, leaving 13 bases between them. This chain's CDR3 is CASWGSIVNTEAFF. The CDR3 region has the DNA TGTGCCAGCTGGGGGTCGATCGTGAACACTGAAGCTTTCTTT.

This clonotype occurred many times. The chain couples TRBV7-2 to TRBJ2-7, with 8 bases lining up with TRBD2. The germline gives CDR1 SGHTA, CDR2 FQGNSA. V lost 3 bases, J lost 2 bases, and 3 bases stayed unmatched. The CDR3 has 14 residues. The CDR3 here is CASSFGGAPYEQYF. The CDR3 DNA reads as TGTGCCAGCAGCTTCGGGGGGGCCCCCTACGAGCAGTACTTC.

About this clonotype itself: A read error is possible here, since a much larger clone lies one base away. This chain uses TRBV29-1 with TRBJ2-2, with D possibly matching TRBD1 (6 bases). Germline V CDR1 and CDR2: SQVTM, ANQGSEA. This CDR3 comprises 13 residues. CDR3 sequence: CSVVDSLTGELVF. As DNA, the CDR3 is TGCAGCGTTGTGGACAGTCTCACCGGGGAGCTGGTTTTT.

This clonotype has a count of ten or more. CDR3 in DNA: TGTGCCAGCAGCGCCCTTTCTTCTAGATACGAGCAGTACTTC. Amino acid sequence: CASSALSSRYEQYF. This chain links TRBV3-1 with TRBJ2-7; D gene unclear. Trimming took off 5 bases at V and 4 bases at J, with 15 bases between the two ends. Germline CDR1 is LGHDT and CDR2 is YNNKEL (reference sequence). This CDR3 comprises 14 residues.

A word on this clonotype: Given a much more abundant clone one base away, this may be a read error. J is TRBJ2-4 and V is TRBV20-1; D is undetermined. The V gene lost 5 bases and the J gene lost 0 bases, with 14 bases spanning the gap. CDR1 and CDR2 from the germline V gene are DFQATT and SNEGSKA (reference sequence). CDR3 length: 15 amino acids. The CDR3 coding sequence is TGCAGTGCTTTCTCCAGGACCGTAGCCAAAAACATTCAGTACTTC. It codes for CSAFSRTVAKNIQYF.

This clonotype was seen at least ten times. This chain joins TRBV7-3 and TRBJ2-1; 8 bases match TRBD2. J was trimmed by 1 base and V by 9 bases; bases with no gene match: 5. This CDR3 spans 14 amino acids. Germline loops: CDR1 SGHTA, CDR2 FQGTGA. The CDR3 DNA reads as TGTGCCAGTGGGTCGGGGGGGTCCTACAATGAGCAGTTCTTC. It encodes CASGSGGSYNEQFF.

Ten or more counts support this clonotype. CDR3 sequence: CASSRQTTGHSGNTIYF. The CDR3 DNA reads as TGTGCCAGCAGCCGACAAACGACAGGACACTCTGGAAACACCATATATTTT. This chain links TRBV21-1 with TRBJ1-3; the listed D gene, TRBD1, was not tested against the DNA. TRBV21-1 is noted as a pseudogene. The CDR3 sequence is 17 residues long.

This clonotype occurred many times. This chain joins TRBV6-5 and TRBJ2-7; TRBD2 matches at 7 bases. Germline-derived CDR1 and CDR2 are MNHEY and SVGAGI. The CDR3 loop spans 14 amino acids. V dropped 5 bases and J dropped 6; count of bases not matched to a gene: 10. CDR3 DNA sequence: TGTGCCAGCAGTCCCCGGGGGGTCTATCTCGAGCAGTACTTC. Translating gives CASSPRGVYLEQYF.